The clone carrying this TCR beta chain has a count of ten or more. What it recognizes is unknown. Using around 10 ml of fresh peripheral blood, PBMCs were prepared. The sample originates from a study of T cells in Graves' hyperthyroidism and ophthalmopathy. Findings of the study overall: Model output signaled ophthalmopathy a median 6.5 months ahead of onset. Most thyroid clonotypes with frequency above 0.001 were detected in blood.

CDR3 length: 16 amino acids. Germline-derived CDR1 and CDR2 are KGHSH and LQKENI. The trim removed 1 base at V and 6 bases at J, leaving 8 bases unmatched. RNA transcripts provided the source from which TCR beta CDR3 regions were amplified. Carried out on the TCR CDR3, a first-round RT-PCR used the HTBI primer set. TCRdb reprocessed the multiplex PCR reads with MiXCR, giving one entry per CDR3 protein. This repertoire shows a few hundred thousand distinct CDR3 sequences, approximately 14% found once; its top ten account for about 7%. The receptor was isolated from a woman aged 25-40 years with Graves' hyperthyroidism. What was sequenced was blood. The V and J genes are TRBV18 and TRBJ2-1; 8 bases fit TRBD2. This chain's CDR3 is CASSPQAAGVGNEQFF. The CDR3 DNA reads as TGTGCCAGCTCACCACAAGCAGCGGGAGTTGGCAATGAGCAGTTCTTC. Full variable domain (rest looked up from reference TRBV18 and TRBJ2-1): NAGVMQNPRHLVRRRGQEARLRCSPMKGHSHVYWYRQLPEEGLKFMVYLQKENIIDESGMPKERFSAEFPKEGPSILRIQQVVRGDSAAYFCASSPQAAGVGNEQFFGPGTRLTVL.